This is a list of T cell receptor beta chains from one sample in a study of blood T cell repertoires in COVID-19. Some clones are missing from TCRdb's copy, which holds only in-frame ones; the method was immunoSEQ multiplex PCR. There are about 190,000 clones in the sample; around 84% occur only once, and 3.2% lies in the top ten. The sequencing sample was made of PBMCs or T cells enriched from blood (not recorded which). These receptors came from a woman in her 30s who had recovered from COVID-19. Both conserved end residues are part of each CDR3. A D gene is named only where the DNA matches it firmly. The listing skips clone size in some rows; elsewhere it reads once, few, many or a size class.

>TRBJ2-1|TRBD2|TRBV25-1|once
CASSETGTSADEQFF
TGTGCCAGCAGTGAAACCGGGACTAGCGCCGATGAGCAGTTCTTC
>TRBJ2-1|.|TRBV12-3/TRBV12-4|.
CASSPPEDNEQFF
TGTGCCAGCAGTCCCCCTGAGGACAATGAGCAGTTCTTC
>TRBJ1-2|.|TRBV4-1|.
CASSQVGGQPYGYTF
TGCGCCAGCAGCCAAGTCGGCGGACAGCCTTATGGCTACACCTTC
>TRBJ1-2|.|TRBV7-2|once
CASSPQGSNYGYTF
TGTGCCAGCAGCCCCCAGGGGTCTAACTATGGCTACACCTTC
>TRBJ2-5|TRBD1|TRBV2|.
CASWDRDPAETQYF
TGTGCCAGCTGGGACAGGGACCCGGCGGAGACCCAGTACTTC
>TRBJ2-2|TRBD1|TRBV5-1|.
CASSLGTGTENTGELFF
TGCGCCAGCAGCTTGGGGACCGGGACAGAGAACACCGGGGAGCTGTTTTTT
>TRBJ2-5|.|TRBV5-1|.
CASSEGLGEGTQYF
TGCGCCAGCAGTGAGGGACTGGGTGAAGGTACCCAGTACTTC
>TRBJ1-1|.|TRBV18|.
CASSSDSLRNTEAFF
TGTGCCAGCTCCTCGGACTCCCTTCGGAACACTGAAGCTTTCTTT
>TRBJ1-2|TRBD1|TRBV5-1|.
CASSTGTANYGYTF
TGCGCCAGCAGCACCGGGACAGCTAACTATGGCTACACCTTC
>TRBJ2-3|.|TRBV30|.
CAWSPGGTDTQYF
TGTGCCTGGAGTCCGGGAGGCACAGATACGCAGTATTTT
>TRBJ1-1|.|TRBV9|.
CASSPGGGYDTEAFF
TGTGCCAGCAGCCCGGGGGGGGGCTACGACACTGAAGCTTTCTTT